Below, 21 T cell receptor beta chains from the same sample are listed, as sequenced in a study of chemoradiotherapy in HPV16-positive cancers. Sequenced by immunoSEQ multiplex PCR; TCRdb stores in-frame clones only, minus some. The sample yields under 14,000 clones, 70% to 85% seen once. Sampling was done from a patient who underwent chemoradiotherapy. The receptor source for this set is a human donor with HPV-associated anogenital cancer.

This clone has just one count. The chain carries TRBV4-3 and TRBJ2-7; the match to TRBD2 covers 13 bases. Losses at the gene ends were 4 bases for V and 2 bases for J; bases not matched to a gene: 8. Looked up from germline, CDR1 is LGHNA and CDR2 is YSLEER. This CDR3 has 17 amino acids. The CDR3 region is CASSRSAGTSGTYEQYF. DNA of the CDR3: TGCGCCAGCAGCCGCTCCGCCGGGACTAGCGGGACCTACGAGCAGTACTTC.

The rearrangement links TRBV7-8 to TRBJ2-1; 7 bases fit TRBD1. The V segment lost 2 bases and the J segment 3 bases; nucleotides outside the gene matches: 4. This CDR3 has 15 residues. Per the germline V gene, CDR1 is SGHVS and CDR2 is FQNEAQ. The chain's CDR3 is CASSLPGTVYNEQFF. The CDR3 coding sequence is TGTGCCAGCAGCTTACCCGGGACAGTCTACAATGAGCAGTTCTTC.

The V call is TRBV11-2, the J call TRBJ1-2; D ambiguous. The V and J ends lost 4 bases and 6 bases respectively, with 9 bases between them. CDR3 length equals 12 residues. Germline CDR1 is SGHAT and CDR2 is FQNNGV. CDR3 sequence: CASSSQRDGYTF. The CDR3 DNA follows: TGTGCCAGCAGCTCCCAGAGGGATGGCTACACCTTC.

This chain links TRBV7-9 with TRBJ1-5; TRBD1 aligns across 7 bases. J lost 5 bases, V lost 4 bases, and 8 bases had no gene match. This CDR3 spans 15 amino acids. Germline values: CDR1 SEHNR, CDR2 FQNEAQ (reference sequence). As DNA, the CDR3 is TGTGCCAGCAGCTCGGGACAGAGGGACTATCAGCCCCAGCATTTT. It specifies CASSSGQRDYQPQHF.

This rearrangement joins TRBV6-5 to TRBJ1-1; D unclear. The V gene lost 2 bases and the J gene lost 6 bases, with 13 bases spanning the gap. CDR1 is MNHEY, CDR2 SVGAGI, per germline. The CDR3 length is 14 residues. Written as DNA, the CDR3 is TGTGCCAGCAGTTACGAGGGATTCAACGCTGAAGCTTTCTTT. Translated, it gives CASSYEGFNAEAFF.

J is TRBJ2-1 and V is TRBV19, with 8 bases identical to TRBD2. The germline V gene has CDR1 LNHDA and CDR2 SQIVND (reference sequence). The CDR3 sequence is 15 residues long. J lost 0 bases, V lost 6 bases, and 4 bases had no gene match. CDR3 DNA: TGTGCCAGTAGGGCGGGAGGTTCCTCCTACAATGAGCAGTTCTTC. Protein: CASRAGGSSYNEQFF.

The DNA for the CDR3 is TGTGCCAGCAGTTTAGGTTCTAGCGGCCCCACAGATACGCAGTATTTT. It translates to CASSLGSSGPTDTQYF. The V call is TRBV28, the J call TRBJ2-3; TRBD2 matches at 7 bases. Germline assignment: CDR1 MDHEN and CDR2 SYDVKM. The V and J ends lost 2 bases and 2 bases, in that order; junction bases with no gene match: 7. CDR3 length equals 16 residues. The full variable domain, rest sourced from reference TRBV28 and TRBJ2-3, is DVKVTQSSRYLVKRTGEKVFLECVQDMDHENMFWYRQDPGLGLRLIYFSYDVKMKEKGDIPEGYSVSREKKERFSLILESASTNQTSMYLCASSLGSSGPTDTQYFGPGTRLTVL.

The chain links TRBV13 to TRBJ2-6; TRBD1 matches 8 bases. V shed 0 bases, J shed 3 bases, and the junction held 4 bases outside the gene matches. The CDR3 totals 17 residues. Germline CDR1 is PRHDT and CDR2 is FYEKMQ (reference sequence). In nucleotides, the CDR3 is TGTGCCAGCAGCTTAGGTGCCAGGGGGCGTGGGGCCAACGTCCTGACTTTC. Translating it yields CASSLGARGRGANVLTF.

This clone is a singleton in its sample. CDR3 residues: CASSQDLQNPLRGYTF. The DNA of the CDR3 is TGCGCCAGCAGCCAAGACCTACAGAACCCCCTTCGAGGCTACACCTTC. The chain employs TRBV4-1 and TRBJ1-2; D not certain. The CDR3 extends over 16 amino acids. Germline V CDR1 and CDR2: MGHRA, YSYEKL. With 0 bases removed from V and 8 bases from J, the gap between germline ends came to 19 bases.

The rearrangement uses TRBV19 and TRBJ2-1, with TRBD2 matching 8 bases. CDR3 size: 14 residues. The V gene end was trimmed by 3 bases and the J gene end by 7 bases; junction bases not matched to a gene: 5. Per germline, CDR1 LNHDA and CDR2 SQIVND (reference sequence). This CDR3 reads CASSMERLANEQFF. CDR3 coding DNA: TGTGCCAGTAGTATGGAGAGACTAGCGAATGAGCAGTTCTTC.

V usage is TRBV6-6 and J usage is TRBJ1-1; D uncertain. The germline V gene has CDR1 MNHNY and CDR2 SVGAGI (reference sequence). The CDR3 has 14 residues. V lost 6 bases and J lost 2, with 13 bases in between. The CDR3 loop is CASSDHWLNTEAFF. As DNA, the CDR3 is TGTGCCAGCAGCGACCATTGGCTTAACACTGAAGCTTTCTTT.

This clone was seen a single time. The chain has TRBV7-7 and TRBJ2-5; TRBD1 agrees at 7 bases. Germline V gene lookup returns CDR1 SSHAT and CDR2 FNYEAQ (reference sequence). The trim removed 5 bases at V and 5 bases at J, leaving 11 bases unmatched. CDR3 length: 15 amino acids. CDR3 residues: CASSPLGYRGETQYF. DNA of the CDR3: TGTGCCAGCAGCCCCTTAGGGTACAGGGGTGAGACCCAGTACTTC.

J is TRBJ1-3 and V is TRBV7-8; D is ambiguous. The CDR3 sequence is 13 residues long. Germline-derived CDR1 and CDR2 are SGHVS and FQNEAQ. The V end lost 0 bases, the J end lost 4 bases, and 4 bases lay between the germline ends. The CDR3 spells CASSLAGGNTIYF. In nucleotides, the CDR3 is TGTGCCAGCAGCTTAGCTGGGGGAAACACCATATATTTT.

This clone was counted a few times. The J gene is TRBJ1-1, the V gene TRBV6-4; D remains unclear. The germline V and J ends were trimmed by 7 bases and 5 bases, with 14 bases remaining between them. The CDR3 is 13 amino acids. CDR1 and CDR2 (germline): MRHNA, SNTAGT. The CDR3 nucleotides are TGTGCCAGCACGGCCGAGATAGGGACTGAAGCTTTCTTT. Translated, it gives CASTAEIGTEAFF.

CDR3 region: CAISESMPRARLVNYGYTF. In DNA, the CDR3 is TGTGCCATCAGTGAGTCGATGCCTCGAGCTAGGCTCGTTAACTATGGCTACACCTTC. This chain connects TRBV10-3 to TRBJ1-2; D call uncertain. Deletions cut 0 bases from V and 1 base from J, with 21 bases between. Germline CDR1 ENHRY, CDR2 SYGVKD. The CDR3 has 19 residues.

The genes are TRBV19 and TRBJ2-5; 9 bases map to TRBD2. The J segment lost 0 bases and the V segment lost 3 bases, leaving 11 bases of the junction unmatched. CDR3 length: 18 amino acids. The germline V gene has CDR1 LNHDA and CDR2 SQIVND (reference sequence). CDR3 protein: CASSMGWSGGTYQETQYF. For the CDR3, the DNA is TGTGCCAGTAGTATGGGGTGGAGCGGGGGGACTTACCAAGAGACCCAGTACTTC.

This chain links TRBV5-4 with TRBJ2-1; TRBD1 aligns across 11 bases. This CDR3 is built from 15 residues. After removal of 0 bases from V and 9 bases from J, the junction contained 5 bases not matched to a gene. Germline values: CDR1 SGHNT, CDR2 YYREEE (reference sequence). CDR3 region: CASSLGGQGGSEQFF. CDR3 in DNA: TGTGCCAGCAGCTTGGGGGGACAGGGGGGAAGTGAGCAGTTCTTC. Complete variable domain (other parts from reference TRBV5-4 and TRBJ2-1): ETGVTQSPTHLIKTRGQQVTLRCSSQSGHNTVSWYQQALGQGPQFIFQYYREEENGRGNFPPRFSGLQFPNYSSELNVNALELDDSALYLCASSLGGQGGSEQFFGPGTRLTVL.

V and J are TRBV7-7 and TRBJ2-1, with TRBD1 as a possible D gene (6 bases). CDR1 and CDR2 (germline): SSHAT, FNYEAQ (reference sequence). The CDR3 length is 13 residues. Between the trimmed V and J ends, which lost 4 bases and 7 bases, there was a span of 11 bases. The CDR3 spells CASSYSGDNEQFF. CDR3 nucleotides: TGTGCCAGCAGCTATTCAGGGGATAATGAGCAGTTCTTC.

The V and J genes are TRBV19 and TRBJ1-2; 8 bases agree with TRBD1. V was clipped by 5 bases and J by 6 bases; unmatched bases: 5. Germline-derived CDR1 and CDR2 are LNHDA and SQIVND (reference sequence). CDR3 length equals 13 residues. In nucleotides, the CDR3 is TGTGCCAGTAGTCTGGACAGGGTTGATGGCTACACCTTC. Protein: CASSLDRVDGYTF.

The chain recombines TRBV11-3 with TRBJ1-1; TRBD1 agrees at 7 bases. Per the germline V gene, CDR1 is SGHNT and CDR2 is YENEEA. The CDR3 covers 14 residues. After removal of 2 bases from V and 1 base from J, the junction contained 1 base not matched to a gene. The CDR3 sequence is CASSLRGQNTEAFF. The CDR3, as DNA: TGTGCCAGCAGCTTAAGGGGGCAGAACACTGAAGCTTTCTTT.

The chain uses TRBV5-4 and TRBJ2-7; 8 nucleotides line up with TRBD1. V dropped 5 bases and J dropped 2; count of bases not matched to a gene: 6. CDR1 and CDR2 (germline): SGHNT, YYREEE (reference sequence). The length of the CDR3 is 14 residues. CDR3 sequence: CASRYSGGAYEQYF. DNA of the CDR3: TGTGCCAGCAGATATTCAGGGGGCGCCTACGAGCAGTACTTC.